The 16 T cell receptor beta chains listed next were all sequenced from one sample in a study of metastatic and nonmetastatic thyroid tumors. TCRdb recomputed clones from the PCR reads via MiXCR. Of 45,000 to 65,000 clones detected, around a sixth appear once; the ten largest clones hold about 3%. Each patient went into thyroid surgery without having received any treatment. The specimen sequenced was blood. The receptors were gathered from a female donor with papillary thyroid cancer or a benign thyroid nodule (not recorded which). Some clones in this sample may be carry-over from other donors' samples.

Details on this clone: The junction departs from the called germline gene at one end, perhaps through a read error. The chain links TRBV7-9 to TRBJ1-5; no firm D call. The germline V gene encodes CDR1 SEHNR and CDR2 FQNEAQ (reference sequence). CDR3 size: 13 residues. In DNA, the CDR3 is TGTGCCAGCAGCTTAGGCGTCTCTGAGCGCCAGAATTTT. Protein sequence: CASSLGVSERQNF.

This clone has only a few counts. The sample carries other DNA sequences with the same CDR3. The V gene is TRBV27, the J gene TRBJ2-7, with D hard to call. Germline-derived CDR1 and CDR2 are MNHEY and SMNVEV (reference sequence). Trimming took off 2 bases at V and 6 bases at J, with 17 bases between the two ends. The CDR3 is made up of 15 amino acids. Written as DNA, the CDR3 is TGTGCCAGCAGTTTACCCCTATCTGGGCCCAGCGAGCAGTACTTC. This gives the protein CASSLPLSGPSEQYF.

This clone was seen only a few times. A single base separates this from a much larger clone, so it may be a read error. The V call is TRBV6-1, the J call TRBJ2-3, with D perhaps matching TRBD2 (6 bases). Trimming pared 5 bases from V and 0 bases from J, leaving 12 bases between. Germline lookup yields CDR1 MNHNS and CDR2 SASEGT. The CDR3 length is 15 residues. The CDR3 reads CASSHMGTSTDTQYF. The CDR3 DNA reads TGTGCCAGCAGTCATATGGGGACTAGCACAGATACGCAGTATTTT.

In this sample, this clone turned up many times. The genes are TRBV18 and TRBJ1-2, with TRBD1 matching 7 bases. Losses at the gene ends were 4 bases for V and 8 bases for J; bases not matched to a gene: 7. The length of the CDR3 is 13 residues. From germline, CDR1 is KGHSH and CDR2 LQKENI. CDR3 in amino acids: CASSLDRAGGYTF. CDR3 sequence (DNA): TGTGCCAGCTCACTAGACAGGGCCGGGGGCTACACCTTC.

This clone occurred many times. The chain recombines TRBV18 with TRBJ1-4; 7 positions match TRBD1. Germline lookup yields CDR1 KGHSH and CDR2 LQKENI. The CDR3 runs 16 residues. With V trimmed by 6 bases and J by 2 bases, 9 bases remained unmatched. CDR3 nucleotides: TGTGCCAGCTCTGGACAGGCCCTTTCTACTAATGAAAAACTGTTTTTT. Amino acid sequence: CASSGQALSTNEKLFF.

The chain combines TRBV12-3 or TRBV12-4 with TRBJ1-1; D is unclear. V lost 5 bases and J lost 6, with 13 bases in between. CDR3 length: 13 residues. Here the CDR3 DNA reads TGTGCCAGCAGTGTCGGTGGGTATGCTGAAGCTTTCTTT. It is translated as CASSVGGYAEAFF.

The CDR3 coding sequence is TGTGCCTGGGACAGGGGCTATGGCTACACCTTC. It codes for CAWDRGYGYTF. The J gene is TRBJ1-2, the V gene TRBV30; 8 bases fit TRBD1. Losses at the gene ends were 5 bases for V and 4 bases for J; bases not matched to a gene: 0. The CDR3 has 11 amino acids. Germline CDR1 is GTSNPN and CDR2 is SVGIG (reference sequence). Full variable domain (outside the CDR3, taken from reference TRBV30 and TRBJ1-2): SQTIHQWPATLVQPVGSPLSLECTVEGTSNPNLYWYRQAAGRGLQLLFYSVGIGQISSEVPQNLSASRPQDRQFILSSKKLLLSDSGFYLCAWDRGYGYTFGSGTRLTVV.

In this sample, this clone turned up a few times. Being one base from a much bigger clone, this may be a read error. The rearrangement joins TRBV5-4 to TRBJ2-1, with D possibly being TRBD1 or TRBD2 (5 bases each). CDR1 SGHNT and CDR2 YYREEE come from the germline V gene (reference sequence). This CDR3 is 14 amino acids long. V was shortened by 4 bases and J by 6 bases, with 14 bases between the two germline ends. As DNA, the CDR3 is TGTGCCAGCAGCCGAGGGGCGGCAGGCAATGAGCAGTTCTTC. It codes for CASSRGAAGNEQFF. The variable domain in full, completed from reference TRBV5-4 and TRBJ2-1, reads ETGVTQSPTHLIKTRGQQVTLRCSSQSGHNTVSWYQQALGQGPQFIFQYYREEENGRGNFPPRFSGLQFPNYSSELNVNALELDDSALYLCASSRGAAGNEQFFGPGTRLTVL.

This clone appeared many times. The rearrangement links TRBV20-1 to TRBJ2-7, with 9 bases aligning to TRBD1. CDR1 is DFQATT and CDR2 is SNEGSKA in the germline V gene (reference sequence). The V and J ends lost 5 bases and 6 bases, in that order; junction bases with no gene match: 14. The CDR3 extends over 15 amino acids. CDR3 residues: CSADVMGQGWSEQYF. Written as DNA, the CDR3 is TGCAGTGCTGACGTAATGGGACAGGGTTGGAGCGAGCAGTACTTC.

The genes are TRBV6-2 or TRBV6-3 and TRBJ2-5; a weak D match, TRBD2 (6 bases). V was trimmed by 0 bases and J by 11 bases, leaving 19 bases between them. Germline CDR1 and CDR2: MNHEY and SVGEGT. The CDR3 is 15 amino acids. CDR3 protein: CASSYSFAGQESQYF. CDR3 nucleotides: TGTGCCAGCAGTTACTCGTTTGCGGGGCAAGAGAGTCAGTACTTC.

In its sample, this clone was seen many times. This rearrangement joins TRBV6-2 or TRBV6-3 to TRBJ1-6; D might be TRBD1 (6 bases). The germline V gene has CDR1 MNHEY and CDR2 SVGEGT. This CDR3 region has 13 residues. V was cut by 8 bases and J by 9 bases, with 14 bases left in between. CDR3 loop: CASSRTAVSPLHF. The CDR3 DNA reads as TGTGCCAGCTCGAGGACAGCTGTTTCACCCCTCCACTTT.

In this sample, this clone turned up many times. The chain combines TRBV2 with TRBJ2-1; D is tentatively TRBD1 or TRBD2 (6 bases each). CDR1 and CDR2 from the germline V gene are SNHLY and FYNNEI. This CDR3 comprises 15 residues. Trimming removed 6 bases from V and 6 bases from J, with 18 bases in between. CDR3 bases: TGTGCCAGCAGCTCCCGGGACATGGGAGGCAATGAGCAGTTCTTC. Translation: CASSSRDMGGNEQFF. Based on the CDR3 plus reference TRBV2 and TRBJ2-1, the full variable domain is EPEVTQTPSHQVTQMGQEVILRCVPISNHLYFYWYRQILGQKVEFLVSFYNNEISEKSEIFDDQFSVERPDGSNFTLKIRSTKLEDSAMYFCASSSRDMGGNEQFFGPGTRLTVL.

Sample share makes this clone medium-sized (0.01 to 0.1%). The gene calls are TRBV6-1 and TRBJ1-3; the D is unclear. CDR3 size: 17 residues. Germline CDR1 is MNHNS and CDR2 is SASEGT. Trimming left V 3 bases short and J 0 bases short, with 15 bases between. The CDR3 nucleotides are TGTGCCAGCAGTGACTGGGTCAGCACCTACTCTGGAAACACCATATATTTT. Amino acids: CASSDWVSTYSGNTIYF.

This clone was detected many times. V usage is TRBV5-1 and J usage is TRBJ2-7; tentative D call: TRBD1 (5 bases). Trimming pared 4 bases from V and 3 bases from J, leaving 14 bases between. The germline CDR1 and CDR2 sequences are SGHRS and YFSETQ. The CDR3 runs to 14 residues. The CDR3 region has the DNA TGCGCCAGCAGCCCTCAGGGAAGCCACTACGAGCAGTACTTC. Translating gives CASSPQGSHYEQYF.

This clone has a count of ten or more. The chain employs TRBV27 and TRBJ1-2, with 7 bases lining up with TRBD1. The germline CDR1 and CDR2 sequences are MNHEY and SMNVEV (reference sequence). Trimming at V came to 2 bases and at J to 3 bases, leaving 6 bases not matched to a gene. This CDR3 has 15 residues. The DNA for the CDR3 is TGTGCCAGCAGTTTAAAGACAGGGTGGTACTATGGCTACACCTTC. Protein product: CASSLKTGWYYGYTF.

This clone was counted ten times or more. The CDR3 nucleotides are TGCAGTGCTAGAGAGGAAGGATCCTACGAGCAGTACTTC. Its translation is CSAREEGSYEQYF. V usage is TRBV20-1 and J usage is TRBJ2-7; no definite D call. Germline values: CDR1 DFQATT, CDR2 SNEGSKA (reference sequence). The ends were cut back, 0 bases at V and 1 base at J, with 7 bases in the middle. There are 13 residues in the CDR3.